This section outlines one TCR beta chain sequence together with its context. Its target is not known. This CDR3 has 10 amino acids. Germline values: CDR1 DFQATT, CDR2 SNEGSKA (reference sequence). Trimming removed 4 bases from V and 5 bases from J, with 4 bases in between. Time point described: week 5, during vaccination. What each vaccine dose contained was 300 ug of mutant IDH1 20-mer peptide, accompanied by topical imiquimod. This entry comes from a study of a mutant IDH1 vaccine in newly diagnosed glioma. Study in general: Patients arrived already treated with radiotherapy, temozolomide, or both, most having had both. Study-level results: No link was apparently found between pseudoprogression and changes in top peripheral T cell clonotypes.

Method: immunoSEQ multiplex PCR; TCRdb's copy keeps in-frame clones and lacks some. The sample has around 50,000 clones, about 90% seen once. The origin of this receptor is a middle-aged woman with glioma. J is TRBJ2-3 and V is TRBV20-1; D uncertain. Sequences were derived from PBMCs, sampled from a glioma patient whose treatment included an IDH1 peptide vaccine. The CDR3 DNA is TGCAGTGCTAAGGGAGATACGCAGTATTTT. Protein: CSAKGDTQYF.